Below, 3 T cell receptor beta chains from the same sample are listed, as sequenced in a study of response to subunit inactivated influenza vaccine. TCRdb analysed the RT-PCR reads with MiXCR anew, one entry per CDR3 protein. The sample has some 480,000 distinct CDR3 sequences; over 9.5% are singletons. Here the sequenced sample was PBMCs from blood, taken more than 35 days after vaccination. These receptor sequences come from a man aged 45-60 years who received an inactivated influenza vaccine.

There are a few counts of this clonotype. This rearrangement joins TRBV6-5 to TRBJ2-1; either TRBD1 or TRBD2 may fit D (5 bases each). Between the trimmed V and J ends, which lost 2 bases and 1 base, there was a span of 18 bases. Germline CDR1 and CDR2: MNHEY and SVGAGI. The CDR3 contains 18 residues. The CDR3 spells CASSYDRDEPGSYNEQFF. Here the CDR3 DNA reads TGTGCCAGCAGTTACGACAGAGACGAGCCGGGGTCCTACAATGAGCAGTTCTTC.

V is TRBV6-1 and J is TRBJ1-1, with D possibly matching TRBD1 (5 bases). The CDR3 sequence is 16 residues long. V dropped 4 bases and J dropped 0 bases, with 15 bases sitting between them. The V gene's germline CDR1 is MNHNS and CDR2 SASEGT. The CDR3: CASSVGGKVVNTEAFF. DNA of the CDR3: TGTGCCAGCAGTGTGGGGGGGAAGGTCGTGAACACTGAAGCTTTCTTT.

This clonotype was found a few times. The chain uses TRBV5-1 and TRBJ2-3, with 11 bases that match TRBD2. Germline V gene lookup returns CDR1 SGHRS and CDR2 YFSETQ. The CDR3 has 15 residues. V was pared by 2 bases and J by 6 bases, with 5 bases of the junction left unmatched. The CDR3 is CASSLPSGRSDTQYF. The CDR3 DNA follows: TGCGCCAGCAGCTTACCTAGCGGGAGGTCGGATACGCAGTATTTT.